One and the same sample provided the 10 T cell receptor beta chains below, sequenced in a study of blood T cell repertoires in COVID-19. Profiled with immunoSEQ multiplex PCR; TCRdb holds only in-frame clones, not every one. The table lists more than 80,000 clones, roughly 88% of them singletons, with roughly 8% in the top ten. The sample taken for sequencing was peripheral blood. These receptors came from a man aged 45-60 years with active COVID-19.

V usage is TRBV30 and J usage is TRBJ1-2; 7 bases map to TRBD1. CDR3 length: 13 amino acids. Looked up from germline, CDR1 is GTSNPN and CDR2 is SVGIG (reference sequence). V lost 4 bases, J lost 7 bases, and 9 bases stayed unmatched. The DNA of the CDR3 is TGTGCCTGGATACAGGGGTTGTCTCTTGGCTACACCTTC. Its protein product is CAWIQGLSLGYTF.

V is TRBV5-4 and J is TRBJ2-2; 9 bases are a match to TRBD1. V lost 4 bases and J lost 2; bases outside the gene matches: 6. This CDR3 has 16 amino acids. The germline CDR1 and CDR2 sequences are SGHNT and YYREEE (reference sequence). The CDR3 reads CASSLRDRDNTGELFF. CDR3 nucleotides: TGTGCCAGCAGCCTCCGGGACAGGGACAACACCGGGGAGCTGTTTTTT. Variable domain in full (rest from reference TRBV5-4 and TRBJ2-2): ETGVTQSPTHLIKTRGQQVTLRCSSQSGHNTVSWYQQALGQGPQFIFQYYREEENGRGNFPPRFSGLQFPNYSSELNVNALELDDSALYLCASSLRDRDNTGELFFGEGSRLTVL.

The chain carries TRBV27 and TRBJ2-5, with TRBD2 matching 7 bases. V lost 6 bases to trimming and J lost 3 bases; unmatched junction nucleotides: 7. Germline V gives CDR1 MNHEY, CDR2 SMNVEV (reference sequence). There are 14 residues in the CDR3. As DNA, the CDR3 is TGTGCCAGCAGCCCCCTAGCGGAGGAAGAGACCCAGTACTTC. It yields the protein CASSPLAEEETQYF.

The rearrangement links TRBV4-3 to TRBJ2-3, with D maybe TRBD2 (7 bases). CDR3 length equals 18 residues. V lost 0 bases to trimming and J lost 2 bases, with 18 bases between them. The germline V gene encodes CDR1 LGHNA and CDR2 YSLEER. CDR3 protein: CASSQEGGQGWNTDTQYF. CDR3 nucleotide sequence: TGCGCCAGCAGCCAAGAGGGGGGGCAGGGGTGGAACACAGATACGCAGTATTTT.

The J gene is TRBJ1-1, the V gene TRBV27; tentative D call: TRBD1 (6 bases). This CDR3 is 13 amino acids long. V was clipped by 2 bases and J by 7 bases, with 11 bases between them. The germline V gene encodes CDR1 MNHEY and CDR2 SMNVEV (reference sequence). The CDR3: CASSLNLGGEAFF. The CDR3 bases are TGTGCCAGCAGTTTAAATTTAGGGGGTGAAGCTTTCTTT.

This clone was seen more than once but under ten times. The CDR3 DNA reads TGTGCCAGCAGCTTAACAGGGTCCTACGAGCAGTACTTC. Its translation: CASSLTGSYEQYF. The V call is TRBV5-4, the J call TRBJ2-7, with D perhaps TRBD1 (6 bases). Germline V gene sequence: CDR1 SGHNT, CDR2 YYREEE (reference sequence). The V end was cut by 2 bases, the J end by 1 base, with 7 bases between. CDR3 length: 13 amino acids.

The rearrangement links TRBV5-1 to TRBJ1-1; a possible D gene is TRBD1 (5 bases). The CDR3 length is 13 residues. V lost 0 bases and J lost 10, with 13 bases in between. Germline values: CDR1 SGHRS, CDR2 YFSETQ. This CDR3 reads CASSLGQGEVAFF. For the CDR3, the DNA is TGCGCCAGCAGCTTGGGGCAGGGCGAGGTAGCTTTCTTT.

The rearrangement links TRBV6-5 to TRBJ1-4; D perhaps matches TRBD1 (5 bases). This CDR3 spans 14 amino acids. Trimming left V 2 bases short and J 7 bases short, with 11 bases between. Germline CDR1 is MNHEY and CDR2 is SVGAGI. The CDR3 DNA reads TGTGCCAGCAGTTACCAGAGCGGGGGTGAAAAACTGTTTTTT. Translated: CASSYQSGGEKLFF.

This clone has only a few counts. This chain uses TRBV7-2 with TRBJ2-1, with TRBD2 identical over 8 bases. J gave up 2 bases and V 5 bases, and 11 bases lay outside the gene matches. CDR3 length equals 17 residues. Germline CDR1 and CDR2: SGHTA and FQGNSA. CDR3 loop: CASSPRASGFTYNEQFF. The CDR3 DNA sequence: TGTGCCAGCAGCCCCCGAGCTAGCGGGTTTACCTACAATGAGCAGTTCTTC.

The rearrangement uses TRBV6-5 and TRBJ2-1, with 15 bases fitting TRBD2. The CDR3 spans 14 residues. V shed 3 bases, J shed 10 bases, and the junction held 1 base outside the gene matches. CDR1 MNHEY and CDR2 SVGAGI come from the germline V gene. The CDR3 region is CASSYGLAGGEQFF. The CDR3 nucleotides read TGTGCCAGCAGTTATGGACTAGCGGGAGGGGAGCAGTTCTTC.